Sequencing of this T cell receptor (beta chain) was carried out in a study of blood T cell repertoires in COVID-19. As for the study in general: Acute and convalescent COVID-19 samples came from the United States, Italy and Spain. From T cells, B-cell-depleted T cells, or PBMCs came the material, which was cDNA or gDNA.

In the original processing: Amplification of reference gene primers provided the estimated nucleated cell counts. The table came from immunoSEQ multiplex PCR; TCRdb's copy has only in-frame clones and leaves some out. The V and J calls and clone size were taken over from that table, and D and trimming were inferred from the DNA. The profile shows about 76,000 clones, 82% of them singletons. The CDR3 sequence is 15 residues long. Germline CDR1 MNHEY, CDR2 SVGAGI. The trim removed 5 bases at V and 1 base at J, leaving 6 bases unmatched. The receptor was isolated from a human donor in a cohort sampled during active COVID-19. The gene calls are TRBV6-5 and TRBJ2-3, with 7 bases matching TRBD1. Sequenced material: peripheral blood. CDR3 nucleotide sequence: TGTGCCAGCAGTAAAACAGGGGTCGGCACAGATACGCAGTATTTT. This sequence encodes CASSKTGVGTDTQYF.